This TCR beta chain was obtained from a study of blood T cells in healthy people across ages. Study-level findings and limits: Older age coincided with a roughly linear decline in TCR beta diversity per million T cells.

This clonotype was observed a handful of times. Its antigen is unknown. Through a sample-barcoded 5' primer and a J-beta primer mix, a second PCR was run for about 6 to 12 cycles. TCRdb re-called the 5' RACE reads through MiXCR, storing one row per CDR3 protein. The sample includes approximately 730,000 distinct CDR3 sequences, roughly 43% seen only once; the top ten take 20% to 25%. V was pared by 6 bases and J by 3 bases, with 8 bases of the junction left unmatched. CDR1 and CDR2 from the germline V gene are MNHEY and SMNVEV (reference sequence). This CDR3 comprises 15 residues. The receptor comes from a woman aged 60-75 years in good health. The V call is TRBV27, the J call TRBJ2-3; 8 nucleotides agree with TRBD1. Sequencing was carried out using blood. CDR3 nucleotides: TGTGCCAGCAGCGAAAGGGGGGACAGGACAGATACGCAGTATTTT. This translates into CASSERGDRTDTQYF.